Presented here are 31 T cell receptor beta chains from one specimen sequenced in a study of T-cell reconstitution after alpha-beta-depleted transplantation in children. A TCRbeta library incorporating unique molecular identifiers was prepared. TCRdb re-called the PCR reads with MiXCR, one entry per CDR3 protein. The repertoire holds about a million distinct CDR3 sequences, with under 30% as singletons. Sequenced here: PBMCs, mostly from graft donor cells, sampled 360 days after TCRalphabeta/CD19-depleted stem cell transplant. The receptors were gathered from a boy younger than two who had a stem cell transplant for SCID, so the T cells may come from the graft donor.

This clonotype appeared once. The chain joins TRBV4-2 to TRBJ2-3; the D gene is possibly TRBD1 (5 bases). V was shortened by 4 bases and J by 1 base, with 15 bases between the two germline ends. There are 16 residues in the CDR3. In germline, CDR1 is LGHNA, CDR2 YNFKEQ. The CDR3 reads CASSPGLPEGTDTQYF. The CDR3 nucleotides read TGTGCCAGCAGCCCAGGGTTGCCTGAGGGCACAGATACGCAGTATTTT.

This clonotype was seen many times. The V and J genes are TRBV7-7 and TRBJ2-7; 7 nucleotides agree with TRBD1. Unmatched junction bases numbered 11, after V lost 3 bases and J lost 0 bases. Germline V gives CDR1 SSHAT, CDR2 FNYEAQ (reference sequence). The CDR3 has 17 residues. CDR3 bases: TGTGCCAGCAGCTTCAGGGACCCCCCAGGGGGCTCCTACGAGCAGTACTTC. Amino acids: CASSFRDPPGGSYEQYF.

V and J are TRBV10-3 and TRBJ2-3; D might be TRBD1 or TRBD2, each matching 5 bases. V was trimmed by 2 bases and J by 2 bases, leaving 17 bases between them. Germline CDR1 and CDR2: ENHRY and SYGVKD. The CDR3 is made up of 17 amino acids. CDR3 region: CAISEKGYRGPTDTQYF. For the CDR3, the DNA is TGTGCCATCAGTGAGAAAGGGTACCGGGGACCCACAGATACGCAGTATTTT.

This clonotype was seen at least ten times. The chain couples TRBV14 to TRBJ1-1; 7 bases map to TRBD1. CDR1 is SGHDN, CDR2 FVKESK, per germline. The CDR3 length is 12 residues. The trim removed 1 base at V and 9 bases at J, leaving 2 bases unmatched. The CDR3 here is CASSQATGKAFF. The CDR3 DNA sequence: TGTGCCAGCAGCCAAGCGACAGGGAAAGCTTTCTTT. Based on the CDR3 plus reference TRBV14 and TRBJ1-1, the full variable domain is EAGVTQFPSHSVIEKGQTVTLRCDPISGHDNLYWYRRVMGKEIKFLLHFVKESKQDESGMPNNRFLAERTGGTYSTLKVQPAELEDSGVYFCASSQATGKAFFGQGTRLTVV.

This clonotype was detected a few times. V is TRBV12-3 or TRBV12-4 and J is TRBJ2-3; TRBD2 might be the D (5 bases). The CDR3 is made up of 14 amino acids. V lost 3 bases to trimming and J lost 6 bases, with 13 bases between them. CDR3: CASSFVPVADTQYF. The CDR3, as DNA: TGTGCCAGCAGTTTTGTCCCGGTAGCGGATACGCAGTATTTT.

This clonotype was seen only a few times. This chain joins TRBV15 and TRBJ2-2; maybe TRBD1 (5 bases). This CDR3 spans 15 amino acids. Trimming took 0 bases from V and 7 from J, leaving 12 bases between them. CDR1 is LNHNV, CDR2 YYDKDF, per germline (reference sequence). This chain's CDR3 is CATSRDRAGIGELFF. The CDR3 coding sequence is TGTGCCACCAGCAGAGATCGGGCAGGGATCGGGGAGCTGTTTTTT.

This clonotype was counted between two and nine times. The J gene is TRBJ1-1, the V gene TRBV5-1, with TRBD1 matching over 7 bases. Germline CDR1 and CDR2: SGHRS and YFSETQ. The CDR3 sequence is 15 residues long. V lost 1 base and J lost 1; bases outside the gene matches: 4. The CDR3: CASSLFGQENTEAFF. CDR3 bases: TGCGCCAGCAGCTTGTTTGGACAGGAGAACACTGAAGCTTTCTTT.

The chain employs TRBV29-1 and TRBJ1-1; D is unclear. Germline CDR1 SQVTM, CDR2 ANQGSEA. This CDR3 is 14 amino acids long. Trimming took off 3 bases at V and 5 bases at J, with 16 bases between the two ends. CDR3 coding DNA: TGCAGCGTTGACGTCCAGATTCTAGGGACTGAAGCTTTCTTT. This sequence encodes CSVDVQILGTEAFF.

This rearrangement joins TRBV5-1 to TRBJ2-1; D remains unclear. The V and J ends lost 5 bases and 6 bases respectively, with 6 bases between them. The CDR3 covers 11 residues. Germline assignment: CDR1 SGHRS and CDR2 YFSETQ. CDR3 sequence: CASSESNEQFF. The CDR3 DNA reads as TGCGCCAGCAGTGAGTCCAATGAGCAGTTCTTC.

V usage is TRBV12-3 or TRBV12-4 and J usage is TRBJ1-5, with no clear D. Deletions cut 5 bases from V and 0 bases from J, with 17 bases between. The CDR3 has 17 residues. The CDR3 DNA reads as TGTGCCAGCAGTACCCTGAGGGAGCTCTATAGCAATCAGCCCCAGCATTTT. Encoded protein: CASSTLRELYSNQPQHF.

The V call is TRBV6-5, the J call TRBJ2-5; 12 nucleotides match TRBD1. Looked up from germline, CDR1 is MNHEY and CDR2 is SVGAGI. After removal of 2 bases from V and 2 bases from J, the junction contained 3 bases not matched to a gene. This CDR3 is built from 16 residues. The CDR3 protein is CASSYGTGGGQETQYF. The CDR3 DNA reads TGTGCCAGCAGTTACGGGACAGGGGGCGGGCAAGAGACCCAGTACTTC.

This clonotype was observed a handful of times. The chain is built from TRBV29-1 and TRBJ2-3; TRBD2 aligns across 11 bases. V shed 4 bases, J shed 2 bases, and the junction held 2 bases outside the gene matches. The CDR3 runs 14 residues. Germline lookup yields CDR1 SQVTM and CDR2 ANQGSEA. CDR3 nucleotide sequence: TGCAGCGTTGTACTAGCGGGGGCCACAGATACGCAGTATTTT. It codes for CSVVLAGATDTQYF.

This clonotype was seen a handful of times. The CDR3 region is CATSRGTTGFTEAFF. CDR3 bases: TGTGCCACCAGCAGAGGAACAACAGGGTTCACTGAAGCTTTCTTT. The chain employs TRBV15 and TRBJ1-1, with D possibly TRBD1 on 6 matching bases. CDR3 length equals 15 residues. From germline, CDR1 is LNHNV and CDR2 YYDKDF (reference sequence). The ends were cut back, 1 base at V and 4 bases at J, with 13 bases in the middle.

About this clonotype itself: Mismatch with germline at one junction end may stem from a read error. The chain joins TRBV20-1 to TRBJ2-5; TRBD1 is a possible D gene (6 bases). From germline, CDR1 is DFQATT and CDR2 SNEGSKA (reference sequence). CDR3 length equals 13 residues. DNA of the CDR3: TGCAGAACTAGACCCTGGGCCACAGGGCCCCCTGACTTC. It translates to CRTRPWATGPPDF.

As for this clonotype: The junction does not match germline at one end; this may be a read error. The chain combines TRBV7-2 with TRBJ2-5; maybe TRBD1 (6 bases). From germline, CDR1 is SGHTA and CDR2 FQGNSA. The CDR3 extends over 12 amino acids. In nucleotides, the CDR3 is TGTGCCACCAGCACAGGGCACGAGACCCAGTACTTC. Translating gives CATSTGHETQYF.

This clonotype was detected a few times. This rearrangement joins TRBV5-6 to TRBJ1-1, with TRBD1 identical over 7 bases. CDR1 SGHDT and CDR2 YYEEEE come from the germline V gene. The V segment lost 0 bases and the J segment 4 bases; nucleotides outside the gene matches: 6. This CDR3 comprises 15 residues. The CDR3 sequence is CASSLDAGGSTEAFF. CDR3 coding DNA: TGTGCCAGCAGCTTGGATGCAGGGGGGAGCACTGAAGCTTTCTTT.

The sample holds a few counts of this clonotype. This sequence joins TRBV7-8 and TRBJ2-7, with D possibly being TRBD2 (7 bases). Germline values: CDR1 SGHVS, CDR2 FQNEAQ. Trimming left V 0 bases short and J 5 bases short, with 17 bases between. The CDR3 spans 16 residues. The CDR3 coding sequence is TGTGCCAGCAGCTTAGCCCGCCGGGGGGCTGGTCACGAGCAGTACTTC. Protein product: CASSLARRGAGHEQYF.

This clonotype was observed a few times. The chain is built from TRBV20-1 and TRBJ1-2, with a weak D call TRBD1 (6 bases). V dropped 0 bases and J dropped 7 bases, with 18 bases sitting between them. From germline, CDR1 is DFQATT and CDR2 SNEGSKA (reference sequence). This CDR3 is 15 amino acids long. CDR3 in DNA: TGCAGTGCTAGAGATGCAGGGACAACGCCTCTTGGCTACACCTTC. Protein sequence: CSARDAGTTPLGYTF.

This clonotype was seen a few times. The chain employs TRBV6-1 and TRBJ2-7; the match to TRBD1 covers 7 bases. The CDR3 extends over 15 amino acids. Germline V gene lookup returns CDR1 MNHNS and CDR2 SASEGT. V dropped 4 bases and J dropped 3; count of bases not matched to a gene: 9. CDR3 sequence: CASSVGQAWGYEQYF. The CDR3 coding sequence is TGTGCCAGCAGTGTCGGACAGGCATGGGGCTACGAGCAGTACTTC.

This clonotype turned up a few times. At one end the junction does not follow the germline gene, possibly because of a read error. This chain uses TRBV7-4 with TRBJ2-7, with TRBD2 matching 11 bases. The CDR3 loop spans 19 amino acids. The germline CDR1 and CDR2 sequences are SGHVT and SQSDAQ. CDR3 nucleotides: TGTGCCAGCAGTTTAGACCTAGGACTAGCGGGCCGTTCCTCCTACGAGCAGTACTTC. It is translated as CASSLDLGLAGRSSYEQYF.

With respect to this clonotype: The junction and the germline gene differ at one end; a read error may be behind it. V is TRBV20-1 and J is TRBJ2-3; D is ambiguous. The germline CDR1 and CDR2 sequences are DFQATT and SNEGSKA (reference sequence). The CDR3 runs to 17 residues. CDR3 in DNA: TGCTGTGCTAGAGATTTGGGCCGCCCAGCTAGCACAGATACGCAGTATTTT. Protein product: CCARDLGRPASTDTQYF.

The chain has TRBV5-1 and TRBJ2-1, with 11 bases lining up with TRBD2. The CDR3 is 19 residues long. Germline CDR1 is SGHRS and CDR2 is YFSETQ. The J segment lost 2 bases and the V segment lost 5 bases, leaving 15 bases of the junction unmatched. Written as DNA, the CDR3 is TGCGCCAGCAGTCCTCCGACTAGCGGGGCCCTCTCAACCTACAATGAGCAGTTCTTC. It specifies CASSPPTSGALSTYNEQFF.

This chain connects TRBV7-2 to TRBJ1-6; TRBD1 agrees at 7 bases. V shed 1 base and J 10 bases; nucleotides not matched to a gene: 13. Germline-derived CDR1 and CDR2 are SGHTA and FQGNSA. The CDR3 sequence is 17 residues long. This CDR3 is CASSLVGTAFPGSPLHF. For the CDR3, the DNA is TGTGCCAGCAGCTTAGTGGGGACAGCGTTCCCTGGGTCACCCCTCCACTTT.

The chain links TRBV7-9 to TRBJ1-4, with TRBD1 as a possible D gene (5 bases). Trimming pared 2 bases from V and 3 bases from J, leaving 7 bases between. Germline CDR1 is SEHNR and CDR2 is FQNEAQ (reference sequence). The CDR3 totals 14 residues. The CDR3 DNA reads TGTGCCAGCAGCTTACACAGGTCTAATGAAAAACTGTTTTTT. Residues: CASSLHRSNEKLFF.

As DNA, the CDR3 is TGTGCCAGCTCACCCAAGAAATACAATGAGCAGTTCTTC. Amino acid sequence: CASSPKKYNEQFF. The chain has TRBV18 and TRBJ2-1; D unresolved. V lost 3 bases, J lost 4 bases, and 7 bases lay in between. From germline, CDR1 is KGHSH and CDR2 LQKENI. The CDR3 totals 13 residues.

This rearrangement joins TRBV5-1 to TRBJ1-3, with 7 bases fitting TRBD1. Germline V CDR1 and CDR2: SGHRS, YFSETQ. Trimming cost V 5 bases and J 0 bases; bases outside gene matches: 8. The CDR3 extends over 16 amino acids. CDR3 sequence (DNA): TGCGCCAGCAGTCCTATGGACAGGACCTCTGGAAACACCATATATTTT. It translates to CASSPMDRTSGNTIYF.

V and J are TRBV5-1 and TRBJ2-3; the D call may be TRBD1 or TRBD2 (6 bases each). V lost 0 bases and J 1 base, leaving 12 bases between the germline ends. Germline V CDR1 and CDR2: SGHRS, YFSETQ. This CDR3 comprises 16 residues. The CDR3 reads CASSLGSGAGTDTQYF. CDR3 DNA: TGCGCCAGCAGCTTGGGATCGGGGGCCGGCACAGATACGCAGTATTTT. Drawing the rest from reference TRBV5-1 and TRBJ2-3, the complete variable domain is KAGVTQTPRYLIKTRGQQVTLSCSPISGHRSVSWYQQTPGQGLQFLFEYFSETQRNKGNFPGRFSGRQFSNSRSEMNVSTLELGDSALYLCASSLGSGAGTDTQYFGPGTRLTVL.

The table lists this clonotype with a few counts. The chain links TRBV5-4 to TRBJ2-1, with 8 nucleotides matching TRBD1. The CDR3 contains 19 residues. The V segment lost 0 bases and the J segment 5 bases; nucleotides outside the gene matches: 16. Per germline, CDR1 SGHNT and CDR2 YYREEE (reference sequence). CDR3 in DNA: TGTGCCAGCAGCTTGGCGGGCAGGGGGCGCTGGATAGCTAACAATGAGCAGTTCTTC. Translated, it gives CASSLAGRGRWIANNEQFF.

This clonotype was seen more than once but under ten times. The chain has TRBV12-3 or TRBV12-4 and TRBJ2-3; TRBD2 matches at 7 bases. The CDR3 consists of 16 residues. V lost 3 bases and J lost 3; bases outside the gene matches: 9. CDR3 DNA: TGTGCCAGCAGTTTTCCCCCTGTGGGAGGGACAGATACGCAGTATTTT. This gives the protein CASSFPPVGGTDTQYF.

There are many counts of this clonotype. This chain uses TRBV5-1 with TRBJ1-1; 7 bases map to TRBD1. The CDR3 has 14 amino acids. CDR1 and CDR2 from the germline V gene are SGHRS and YFSETQ. The V gene end was trimmed by 0 bases and the J gene end by 5 bases; junction bases not matched to a gene: 4. CDR3 region: CASSLEGAGTEAFF. The DNA of the CDR3 is TGCGCCAGCAGCTTGGAGGGGGCAGGGACTGAAGCTTTCTTT.

This sequence joins TRBV5-1 and TRBJ2-2; no definite D call. V lost 4 bases and J 6 bases, leaving 22 bases between the germline ends. The length of the CDR3 is 17 residues. Germline CDR1 reads SGHRS; CDR2 reads YFSETQ. CDR3: CASSLAPSDVYAGELFF. Written as DNA, the CDR3 is TGCGCCAGCAGCCTGGCCCCTAGTGACGTGTACGCCGGGGAGCTGTTTTTT. Looking up the rest from reference TRBV5-1 and TRBJ2-2 gives the full variable domain: KAGVTQTPRYLIKTRGQQVTLSCSPISGHRSVSWYQQTPGQGLQFLFEYFSETQRNKGNFPGRFSGRQFSNSRSEMNVSTLELGDSALYLCASSLAPSDVYAGELFFGEGSRLTVL.